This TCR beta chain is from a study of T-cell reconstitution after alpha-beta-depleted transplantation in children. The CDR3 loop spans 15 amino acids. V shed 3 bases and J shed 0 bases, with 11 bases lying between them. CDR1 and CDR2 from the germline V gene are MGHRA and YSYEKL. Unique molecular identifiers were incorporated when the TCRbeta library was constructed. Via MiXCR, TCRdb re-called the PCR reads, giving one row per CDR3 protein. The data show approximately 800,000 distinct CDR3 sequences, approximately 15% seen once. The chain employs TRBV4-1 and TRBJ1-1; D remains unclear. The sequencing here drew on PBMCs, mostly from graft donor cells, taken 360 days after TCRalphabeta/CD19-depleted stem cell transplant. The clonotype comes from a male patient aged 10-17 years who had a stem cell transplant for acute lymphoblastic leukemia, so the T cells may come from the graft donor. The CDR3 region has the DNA TGCGCCAGCAGCCACCCCGCGGGTCTGAACACTGAAGCTTTCTTT. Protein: CASSHPAGLNTEAFF.